This TCR beta chain was sequenced during a study of shared T cell receptors in the human thymus. TCRdb's table, derived via immunoSEQ multiplex PCR, lists solely in-frame clones and lacks some. The sample has approximately 400,000 clones; over 90% are singletons. The germline CDR1 and CDR2 sequences are SGHVS and FQNEAQ. J was trimmed by 5 bases and V by 0 bases; bases with no gene match: 13. This CDR3 contains 18 residues. The clonotype originates from a human donor. The genes are TRBV7-8 and TRBJ1-1; 9 nucleotides line up with TRBD1. The specimen sequenced was thymocytes. The CDR3 reads CASSLATHRGRSETEAFF. The CDR3 region has the DNA TGTGCCAGCAGCTTAGCGACCCACAGGGGGCGGTCGGAGACTGAAGCTTTCTTT.